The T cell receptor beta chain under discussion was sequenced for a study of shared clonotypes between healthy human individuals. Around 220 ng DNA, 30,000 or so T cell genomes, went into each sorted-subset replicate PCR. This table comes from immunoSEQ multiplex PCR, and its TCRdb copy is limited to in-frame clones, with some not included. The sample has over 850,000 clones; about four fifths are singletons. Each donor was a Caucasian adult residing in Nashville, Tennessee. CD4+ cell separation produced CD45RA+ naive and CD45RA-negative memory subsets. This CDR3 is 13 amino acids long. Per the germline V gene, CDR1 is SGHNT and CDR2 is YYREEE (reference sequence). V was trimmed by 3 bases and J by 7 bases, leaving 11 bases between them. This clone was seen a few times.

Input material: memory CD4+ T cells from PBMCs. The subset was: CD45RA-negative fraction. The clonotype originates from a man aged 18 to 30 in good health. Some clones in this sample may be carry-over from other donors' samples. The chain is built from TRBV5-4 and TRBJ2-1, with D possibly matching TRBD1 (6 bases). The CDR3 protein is CASSSGEVNEQFF. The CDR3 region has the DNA TGTGCCAGCAGCTCAGGGGAAGTAAATGAGCAGTTCTTC.